This entry concerns a single T cell receptor (beta chain). No antigen is known for it. No per-base quality is available; no much larger clone lies one base away. The CDR3 holds 14 amino acids from the cysteine to the phenylalanine. The CDR3 DNA has 42 bases and is translated from base 1. The germline V gene provides CDR1 SGHAT and CDR2 FQNNGV. Unmatched junction bases come to 7, with V trimmed by 5 bases and J by 7 bases. The treatment or condition label corresponds to: over 15 received Ad26.COV2.S at low or high dose, single or two shots; 5 received placebo; per-sample allocation not given. For vaccine and placebo recipients, repertoires were sequenced using samples collected on day 63 after the first injection. Between 29 July and 7 August 2020, Cohort 1b enrolled 25 adults aged 18-55 years at one site in Boston, USA. Ad26.COV2.S was a replication-incompetent adenovirus type 26 vector that expressed a prefusion-stabilized SARS-CoV-2 spike protein derived from the original Wuhan strain.

These data are taken from a study of Ad26.COV2.S vaccination and SARS-CoV-2 variants (dated by TCRdb to about 2021). Some background on the complete study: Donors in the vaccine arm were drawn from COV1001, a multicentre, randomized, double-blind, placebo-controlled phase I-IIa trial testing Ad26.COV2.S in healthy adults. Trial participants were randomized into five groups of five, in which low-dose or high-dose Ad26.COV2.S was given once or twice, or placebo was given on both occasions. The specificity and breadth of SARS-CoV-2-reactive T cell receptors after Ad26.COV2.S vaccination were assessed by TCRbeta repertoire sequencing. The TCR-sequenced set comprised roughly 30 samples: some 20 Ad26.COV2.S vaccine recipients, 5 placebo recipients and 8 SARS-CoV-2 convalescent individuals. Ad26.COV2.S was given intramuscularly at 5x10^10 or 1x10^11 viral particles, as a single shot or as two shots 56 days apart. Throughout the experiments and outcome assessment, investigators stayed blinded to trial group allocation. What the study reported, not specific to this receptor: Higher spike-specific TCR breadth was observed in Ad26.COV2.S recipients than in placebo recipients (P = 0.0014). Comparing responses between vaccine doses or regimens was not something the study was powered to do. Comparable non-spike TCR breadth was observed between vaccine and placebo recipients, consistent with only spike being contained in the vaccine. After vaccination, substantial breadth of spike-specific CD8+ and CD4+ T cell responses was reported. The authors noted that total T cell responses may have been underestimated by the TCR breadth and depth analyses.

TCRbeta CDR3 regions were sequenced with the immunoSEQ Assay. After extraction, genomic DNA underwent amplification by bias-controlled multiplex PCR, followed by high-throughput sequencing. The paper's data handling went like this. Collapsing and filtering of sequences were performed to quantify the absolute abundance of each unique TCRbeta CDR3 region. T cell fraction was estimated by normalizing TCRbeta template counts to usable DNA, with usable DNA measured through amplification of reference genes found in all nucleated cells. Repertoire TCRs were annotated as SARS-CoV-2-specific by exact matching of V gene, CDR3 amino acid sequence and J gene to a known reactive TCR set. The reference SARS-CoV-2 TCR set came from MIRA and was filtered for enrichment in COVID-19-positive ImmuneCODE repertoires, removing public or cross-reactive TCRs. Using the MIRA antigens, annotated TCRs were further analysed by specific ORF or by position within an ORF. Depth was the summed frequency of annotated unique rearrangements, while breadth was defined as annotated unique rearrangements over total unique productive rearrangements. Group comparisons of TCR breadth used two-sided Wilcoxon rank-sum tests. The table comes from immuneACCESS by way of TCRdb, which keeps in-frame sequences with V and J called. Part of the clones is missing from these tables; in studies checked, under half for an unresolved V gene and the rest for unknown reasons. The V and J calls and clone size were taken over from that table, and D and trimming were inferred from the DNA. Across this sample there are approximately 420,000 clones, with around 85% seen only once. Of the sample, under 3.5% is held by the ten largest clones.

The sequencing here drew on peripheral blood, taken in a trial of Ad26.COV2.S vaccine versus placebo. The sequence was collected from a person between 18 and 65 years old who received the Ad26.COV2.S COVID-19 vaccine or a placebo. This chain is built from TRBV11-2 and TRBJ2-1; TRBD2 agrees with 8 junctional bases. The bases read TGTGCCAGCAGCCTAGCGGGCGTGGCTAATGAGCAGTTCTTC. This is translated as CASSLAGVANEQFF.